Following are 16 T cell receptor beta chains from one sample sequenced in a study of T cell repertoires in cytomegalovirus infection. Via MiXCR, TCRdb re-called the reads, giving one row per CDR3 protein. This sample has 560,000 or so distinct CDR3 sequences; 15% to 20% occur once, and the top ten carry 20% to 30%. What was sequenced was CD8+ T cells from PBMCs. The receptors were sampled from a human donor in good health (CMV status not recorded). Some clones in this sample may be carry-over from other donors' samples.

This clonotype was counted ten times or more. The CDR3 loop reads CASSLAAGEAFF. The CDR3 DNA follows: TGTGCCAGCAGCTTAGCTGCAGGGGAAGCTTTCTTT. The V gene is TRBV7-6, the J gene TRBJ1-1, with TRBD1 as a possible D gene (5 bases). Germline values: CDR1 SGHVS, CDR2 FNYEAQ. The CDR3 is made up of 12 amino acids. V lost 0 bases, J lost 8 bases, and 7 bases lay in between.

This clonotype showed up many times. This chain links TRBV11-2 with TRBJ2-7; 7 bases fit TRBD2. This CDR3 contains 12 residues. V lost 5 bases and J lost 6; bases outside the gene matches: 4. Germline lookup yields CDR1 SGHAT and CDR2 FQNNGV. The CDR3 sequence: CASSPTSPEQYF. CDR3 DNA: TGTGCCAGCAGCCCGACTAGCCCCGAGCAGTACTTC. Using reference TRBV11-2 and TRBJ2-7 for the parts outside the CDR3, the full variable domain is EAGVAQSPRYKIIEKRQSVAFWCNPISGHATLYWYQQILGQGPKLLIQFQNNGVVDDSQLPKDRFSAERLKGVDSTLKIQPAKLEDSAVYLCASSPTSPEQYFGPGTRLTVT.

This clonotype came up many times. This chain connects TRBV6-2 or TRBV6-3 to TRBJ2-4; maybe TRBD2 (6 bases). With 5 bases removed from V and 12 bases from J, the gap between germline ends came to 17 bases. CDR3 length equals 13 residues. Germline V gives CDR1 MNHEY, CDR2 SVGEGT. The CDR3 DNA reads as TGTGCCAGCAGTGACCCCGGGGCGGGGAGTCAGTACTTC. It yields the protein CASSDPGAGSQYF.

The V call is TRBV14, the J call TRBJ2-1; either TRBD1 or TRBD2 may fit D (7 bases each). Between the trimmed V and J ends, which lost 3 bases and 11 bases, there was a span of 17 bases. This CDR3 comprises 14 residues. Germline CDR1 and CDR2: SGHDN and FVKESK. CDR3 nucleotide sequence: TGTGCCAGCAGCCACCCCCAGGGGGAGGGTCAGCAGTTCTTC. It encodes CASSHPQGEGQQFF.

This clonotype came up a few times. The rearrangement uses TRBV11-3 and TRBJ2-1; 10 bases fit TRBD2. Trimming took 5 bases from V and 10 from J; bases not matched to a gene: 8. CDR1 is SGHNT and CDR2 is YENEEA in the germline V gene. The CDR3 contains 14 residues. The CDR3 DNA reads TGTGCCAGCAGCACCGGGACTAGCGTCCACGAGCAGTTCTTC. Its translation: CASSTGTSVHEQFF.

This clonotype appeared many times. This chain links TRBV7-2 with TRBJ2-3; D is perhaps TRBD1 (5 bases). Trimming shortened V by 3 bases and J by 1 base, and 11 bases separated the two germline ends. Germline loops: CDR1 SGHTA, CDR2 FQGNSA. This CDR3 has 15 amino acids. CDR3 coding DNA: TGTGCCAGCAGCTTTACAGGTTTTGGCACAGATACGCAGTATTTT. Protein: CASSFTGFGTDTQYF.

This clonotype was seen ten or more times. V gene TRBV7-9 combines with J gene TRBJ1-1; no clear D. V was pared by 2 bases and J by 6 bases, with 10 bases between. The V gene's germline CDR1 is SEHNR and CDR2 FQNEAQ (reference sequence). This CDR3 is built from 13 residues. This chain's CDR3 is CASSLSTRAEAFF. Here the CDR3 DNA reads TGTGCCAGCAGCTTAAGTACGCGGGCTGAAGCTTTCTTT.

This clonotype was seen many times. This chain joins TRBV10-3 and TRBJ1-2; 7 nucleotides match TRBD1. The V gene's germline CDR1 is ENHRY and CDR2 SYGVKD. V shed 7 bases, J shed 2 bases, and the junction held 13 bases outside the gene matches. The CDR3 runs to 16 residues. The CDR3 coding sequence is TGTGCCATCACCTCCCAGGGGGAGGGAGAAAACTATGGCTACACCTTC. Translation gives CAITSQGEGENYGYTF.

This clonotype was detected ten times or more. V gene TRBV11-2 combines with J gene TRBJ2-5, with D possibly called TRBD1 or TRBD2 (5 bases each). Germline-derived CDR1 and CDR2 are SGHAT and FQNNGV. Trimming took 5 bases from V and 2 from J, leaving 12 bases between them. The CDR3 totals 14 residues. The CDR3 nucleotides are TGTGCCAGCAGCCCCCCCGGGGCTCAAGAGACCCAGTACTTC. Protein product: CASSPPGAQETQYF.

This clonotype was seen only a few times. CDR3 coding DNA: TGCGCCAGCCTAGCGGGAGCTACCGATGAGCAGTTCTTC. Encoded protein: CASLAGATDEQFF. The chain employs TRBV10-2 and TRBJ2-1, with TRBD2 matching 10 bases. CDR1 is WSHSY and CDR2 is SAAADI in the germline V gene. This CDR3 region has 13 residues. Unmatched junction bases numbered 6, after V lost 8 bases and J lost 8 bases.

This clonotype was seen at least ten times. This sequence joins TRBV12-3 or TRBV12-4 and TRBJ1-2; D gene uncertain. The CDR3 is 13 amino acids. Trimming left V 3 bases short and J 8 bases short, with 13 bases between. The CDR3 spells CASSFAPTGGYTF. The CDR3 region has the DNA TGTGCCAGCAGTTTCGCGCCAACGGGAGGCTACACCTTC.

The chain carries TRBV9 and TRBJ2-3; D remains ambiguous. The V end was cut by 4 bases, the J end by 2 bases, with 14 bases between. The CDR3 sequence is 15 residues long. Looked up from germline, CDR1 is SGDLS and CDR2 is YYNGEE. CDR3 residues: CASSSPGLHTDTQYF. Here the CDR3 DNA reads TGTGCCAGCAGCTCTCCCGGTTTACACACAGATACGCAGTATTTT.

The chain joins TRBV27 to TRBJ2-5; possibly TRBD2 for D (5 bases). CDR1 and CDR2 (germline): MNHEY, SMNVEV (reference sequence). The V end was cut by 0 bases, the J end by 7 bases, with 9 bases between. The CDR3 runs 13 residues. The CDR3 protein is CASSLSRGATQYF. For the CDR3, the DNA is TGTGCCAGCAGTTTATCTCGGGGTGCGACCCAGTACTTC.

This clonotype was detected a few times. This rearrangement joins TRBV6-1 to TRBJ2-7; a weak D match, TRBD2 (6 bases). V gave up 11 bases and J gave up 4 bases, with 15 bases separating them. The CDR3 runs to 12 residues. CDR1 and CDR2 from the germline V gene are MNHNS and SASEGT. The CDR3 region is CAGLEGPYEQYF. As DNA, the CDR3 is TGTGCCGGTCTGGAGGGACCGTACGAGCAGTACTTC.

This sequence joins TRBV29-1 and TRBJ1-2, with a possible D match to TRBD1 (6 bases). From germline, CDR1 is SQVTM and CDR2 ANQGSEA. CDR3 length equals 11 residues. Trimming removed 3 bases at V and 8 bases at J, with 10 bases between. The CDR3 DNA follows: TGCAGCGTTGAGGGGGGCTTAGGCTACACCTTC. Encoded protein: CSVEGGLGYTF.

Worth noting for this clonotype: This is likely a read error, given that the CDR3 carries no conserved phenylalanine or tryptophan at its end. The chain employs TRBV11-2 and TRBJ2-1, with unresolved D. In germline, CDR1 is SGHAT, CDR2 FQNNGV. Between the trimmed V and J ends, which lost 3 bases and 5 bases, there was a span of 11 bases. This CDR3 has 14 amino acids. The CDR3 nucleotides are TGTGCCAGCAGCTTCGATCGGATTCACAATGAGCAGTTCTTA. Translated, it gives CASSFDRIHNEQFL.